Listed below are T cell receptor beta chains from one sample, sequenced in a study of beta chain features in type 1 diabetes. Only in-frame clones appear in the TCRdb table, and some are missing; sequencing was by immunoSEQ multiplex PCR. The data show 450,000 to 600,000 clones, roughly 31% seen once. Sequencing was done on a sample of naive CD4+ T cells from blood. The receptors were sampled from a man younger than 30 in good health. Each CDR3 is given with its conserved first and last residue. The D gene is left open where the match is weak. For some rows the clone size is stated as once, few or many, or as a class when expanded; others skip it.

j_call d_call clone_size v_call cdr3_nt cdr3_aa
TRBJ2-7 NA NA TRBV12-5 TGTGCTAGTGGTTTGGGATACTACGAGCAGTACTTC CASGLGYYEQYF
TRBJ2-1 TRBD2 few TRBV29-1 TGCAGCGTTGATATTTTCCTAGCGGGAGCTATTTCCTACAATGAGCAGTTCTTC CSVDIFLAGAISYNEQFF
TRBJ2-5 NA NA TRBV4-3 TGCGCCAGCAGCCCTCAATCGCGGGAGACCCAGTACTTC CASSPQSRETQYF
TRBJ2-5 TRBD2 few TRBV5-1 TGCGCCAGCAGCTTCGATAGCGGGGGCGAGACCCAGTACTTC CASSFDSGGETQYF
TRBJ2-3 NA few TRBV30 TGTGCCTGGAGTAGGGGCGTCGCAGATACGCAGTATTTT CAWSRGVADTQYF
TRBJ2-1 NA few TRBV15 TGTGCCACCAGCAGAGAACGGGAGCCCTTCAATGAGCAGTTCTTC CATSREREPFNEQFF
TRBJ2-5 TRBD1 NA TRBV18 TGTGCCAGCTCATCTGACAGGGTCGAGACCCAGTACTTC CASSSDRVETQYF
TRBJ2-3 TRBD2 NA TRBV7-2 TGTGCCAGCAGCCCCCGACGGACTAGCGGGAGCGCAGATACGCAGTATTTT CASSPRRTSGSADTQYF
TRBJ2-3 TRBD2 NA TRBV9 TGTGCCAGCAGCGTGGGACTAGGGGCAGATACGCAGTATTTT CASSVGLGADTQYF
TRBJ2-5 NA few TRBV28 TGTGCCAGCAGGCAAATTGGGCAAGAGACCCAGTACTTC CASRQIGQETQYF
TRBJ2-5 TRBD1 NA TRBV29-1 TGCAGCGTCGGGAGACTGAACCAGGGGGCCTACGAGACCCAGTACTTC CSVGRLNQGAYETQYF
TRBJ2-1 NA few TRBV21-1 TGTGCCAGCAAAACGAGGACCTACAATGAGCAGTTCTTC CASKTRTYNEQFF
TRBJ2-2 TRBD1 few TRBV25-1 TGTGCCAGCAGTGGAGACAGGGTCGGGGAGCTGTTTTTT CASSGDRVGELFF
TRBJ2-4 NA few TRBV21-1 TGTGCCAGCAGCGACAGGGTAAACATTCAGTACTTC CASSDRVNIQYF
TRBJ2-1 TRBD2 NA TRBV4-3 TGCGCCAGCAGCCTCCGTCCTAGCGGGACGTACAATGAGCAGTTCTTC CASSLRPSGTYNEQFF
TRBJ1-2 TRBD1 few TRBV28 TGTGCCAGCAGAGGTAAACAGGGGGCTGGAACACATGGCTACACCTTC CASRGKQGAGTHGYTF
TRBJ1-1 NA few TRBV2 TGTGCCAGCAGTGCGACAGACAACAAGAACACTGAAGCTTTCTTT CASSATDNKNTEAFF
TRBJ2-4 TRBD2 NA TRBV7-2 TGTGCCAGCAGCCTAGCGGGAGGTGCCAAAAACATTCAGTACTTC CASSLAGGAKNIQYF
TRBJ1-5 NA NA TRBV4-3 TGCGCCAGCAGCCAAGATACAGGGAGCCAGCCCCAGCATTTT CASSQDTGSQPQHF
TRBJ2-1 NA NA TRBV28 TGTGCCAGCAGTTTGGGAGGGGGCATTTACAATGAGCAGTTCTTC CASSLGGGIYNEQFF
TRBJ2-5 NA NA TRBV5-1 TGCGCCAGCAGCCGCGGGACGGGAGAGACCCAGTACTTC CASSRGTGETQYF
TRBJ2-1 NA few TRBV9 TGTGCCAGCAGCGTAGTAGGATATTCCAATGAGCAGTTCTTC CASSVVGYSNEQFF
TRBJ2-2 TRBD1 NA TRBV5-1 TGCGCCAGCAGCGGAGGGACAGGGGGCCGCACCGGGGAGCTGTTTTTT CASSGGTGGRTGELFF
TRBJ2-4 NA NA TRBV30 TGTGCCTGGACCTACCCGGGGCAAAAGGGGAACATTCAGTACTTC CAWTYPGQKGNIQYF
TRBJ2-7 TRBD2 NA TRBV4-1 TGCGCCAGCAGCCAAACCGGGGGGGCCAACTCCTACGAGCAGTACTTC CASSQTGGANSYEQYF
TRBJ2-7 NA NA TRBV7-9 TGTGCCAGCAGCTTAGGAGCGTACGAGCAGTACTTC CASSLGAYEQYF
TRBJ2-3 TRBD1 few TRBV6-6 TGTGCCAGCAACGACAGGGAAGGCACAGATACGCAGTATTTT CASNDREGTDTQYF
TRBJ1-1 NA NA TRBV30 TGTGCCTGGAGCCCCAGGGCAGTGGGCACTGAAGCTTTCTTT CAWSPRAVGTEAFF
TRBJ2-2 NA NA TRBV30 TGTGCCTGGAGTGAGTTAGCTTACACCGGGGAGCTGTTTTTT CAWSELAYTGELFF
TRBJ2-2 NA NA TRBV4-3 TGCGCCAGCAGCAGACAGGATAGTTACCCCGGGGAGCTGTTTTTT CASSRQDSYPGELFF
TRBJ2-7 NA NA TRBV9 TGTGCCAGCAGCCCTCAGCTGGAGGGCACCGAGCAGTACTTC CASSPQLEGTEQYF
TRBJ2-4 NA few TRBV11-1 TGTGCCAGCAGCTTAGACCGGGATGGAAACATTCAGTACTTC CASSLDRDGNIQYF
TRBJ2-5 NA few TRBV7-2 TGTGCCAGCAGCCGTCTAGGGTCGGAGACCCAGTACTTC CASSRLGSETQYF
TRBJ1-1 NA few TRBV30 TGTGCCTGGAGTGTACGGCTAGCCGAACCAGAAGCTTTCTTT CAWSVRLAEPEAFF
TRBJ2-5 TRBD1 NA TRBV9 TGTGCCAGCAGCAGTGGGGACAGTAAAGAGACCCAGTACTTC CASSSGDSKETQYF
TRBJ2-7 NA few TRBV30 TGTGCCTGGAGTGTAACGGGGGTCCCCTACGAGCAGTACTTC CAWSVTGVPYEQYF
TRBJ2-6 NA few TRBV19 TGTGCCAGTAGTATCGTAACAGCCGTACTCTCTGGGGCCAACGTCCTGACTTTC CASSIVTAVLSGANVLTF
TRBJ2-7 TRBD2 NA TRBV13 TGTGCCAGCAGCTCACGCCTAGCGGGAAACTACGAGCAGTACTTC CASSSRLAGNYEQYF
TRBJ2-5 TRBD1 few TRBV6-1 TGTGCCAGCAGTGAATTCTGGACAGGGGGCCAAGAGACCCAGTACTTC CASSEFWTGGQETQYF
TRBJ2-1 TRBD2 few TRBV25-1 TGTGCCAGCAGTGAGGCTAGCGGGATGAGGTTGAATGAGCAGTTCTTC CASSEASGMRLNEQFF
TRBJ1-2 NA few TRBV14 TGTGCCAGCAGTCAACAGGGATACTATGGCTACACCTTC CASSQQGYYGYTF
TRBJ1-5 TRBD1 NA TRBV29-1 TGCAGCGTTCGGACAGGGGATCAGCCCCAGCATTTT CSVRTGDQPQHF
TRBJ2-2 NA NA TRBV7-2 TGTGACGGCGGGGGCTGGACCGGGGAGCTGTTTTTT CDGGGWTGELFF
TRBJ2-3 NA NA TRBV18 TGTGCCAGCTCACCAGGCATCGGGACAGATACGCAGTATTTT CASSPGIGTDTQYF
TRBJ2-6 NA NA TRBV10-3 TGTGCCATCAGTGGACAGGGAGGAGGCCCCTCTGGGGCCAACGTCCTGACTTTC CAISGQGGGPSGANVLTF